This TCR beta chain is from a study of radiation and T cells in renal cell carcinoma. General observations from the study: Baseline intratumoral clonotype presence is unknown without pretreatment biopsies.

Looked up from germline, CDR1 is ENHRY and CDR2 is SYGVKD. The V end was cut by 5 bases, the J end by 1 base, with 9 bases between. This CDR3 has 14 amino acids. The repertoire was sequenced with immunoSEQ multiplex PCR; TCRdb's copy has only in-frame clones and lacks some. Of 110,000 to 150,000 clones in the sample, approximately 82% were seen once. Time point described: baseline pretreatment blood. Treatment specified: 15 Gy SBRT to primary tumor, nephrectomy 4 weeks later. Regarding this clone: Its specificity is unknown.

This sequence was found in a woman in her forties or fifties with renal cell carcinoma. The chain employs TRBV10-3 and TRBJ1-5; tentative D call: TRBD1 (5 bases). The specimen was blood, collected from a patient whose treatment included radiotherapy and nephrectomy. The CDR3 DNA reads as TGTGCCATCAGTATAGACAGAAGCAATCAGCCCCAGCATTTT. Amino acid sequence: CAISIDRSNQPQHF.